This TCR beta chain was recovered during a study of shared clonotypes between healthy human individuals. Whole-study findings and limits: For sorted subsets, rarefaction showed incomplete sequencing despite large depth. Naive CD4 clonotype sharing across several donors was approximately 5%. Unshared clonotypes carried lower generation probabilities than those common to all four donors.

Naivety among CD8 cells was defined by CD45RO negativity and positive CCR7 selection, thereby excluding terminally differentiated effector memory CD45RA+ cells. Sequencing used immunoSEQ multiplex PCR; TCRdb keeps in-frame clones, though not all of them. The sample shows millions of clones, over 85% of them seen only once. This CDR3 region has 14 residues. V lost 6 bases to trimming and J lost 6 bases; unmatched junction nucleotides: 6. Per the germline V gene, CDR1 is MNHEY and CDR2 is SVGAGI. The table lists this clone with a few counts. Its antigen is still unknown. This TCR came from a man aged 18 to 35 in good health. This rearrangement joins TRBV6-5 to TRBJ2-1; 9 bases map to TRBD1. The sample consisted of naive CD8+ T cells sorted from blood. The CDR3 loop reads CASSRGQGGNEQFF. The CDR3 DNA follows: TGTGCCAGCAGCAGGGGACAGGGAGGCAATGAGCAGTTCTTC.